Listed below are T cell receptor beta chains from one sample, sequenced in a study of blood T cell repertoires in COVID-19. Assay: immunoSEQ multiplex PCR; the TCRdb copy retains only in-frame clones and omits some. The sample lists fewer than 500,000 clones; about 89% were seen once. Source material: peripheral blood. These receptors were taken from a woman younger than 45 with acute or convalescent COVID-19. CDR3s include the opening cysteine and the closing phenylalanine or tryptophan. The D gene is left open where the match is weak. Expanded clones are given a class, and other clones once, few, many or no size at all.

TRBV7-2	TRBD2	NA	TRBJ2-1	CASSSNPGLAGYNEQFF	TGTGCCAGCAGCTCCAACCCGGGACTAGCGGGGTACAATGAGCAGTTCTTC
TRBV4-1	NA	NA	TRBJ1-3	CASSLEQGERRSGNTIYF	TGCGCCAGCAGCCTAGAACAGGGAGAAAGACGCTCTGGAAACACCATATATTTT
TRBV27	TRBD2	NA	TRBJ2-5	CASSSNGGAGETQYF	TGTGCCAGCAGTTCCAACGGGGGGGCGGGGGAGACCCAGTACTTC
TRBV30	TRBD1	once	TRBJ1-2	CAWTKTGMYYGYTF	TGTGCCTGGACTAAGACAGGGATGTACTATGGCTACACCTTC
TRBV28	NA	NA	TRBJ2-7	CASGQTSYEQYF	TGTGCCAGCGGACAGACCTCCTACGAGCAGTACTTC
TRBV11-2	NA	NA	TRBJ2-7	CASNLNPTSGVEQYF	TGTGCCAGCAACTTAAACCCGACTAGTGGGGTCGAGCAGTACTTC
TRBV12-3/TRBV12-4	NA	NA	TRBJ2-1	CASTLGLYNEQFF	TGTGCCAGCACCCTTGGACTTTACAATGAGCAGTTCTTC
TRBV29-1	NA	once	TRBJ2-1	CSVGVVGATEQFF	TGCAGCGTTGGAGTGGTTGGGGCGACTGAGCAGTTCTTC
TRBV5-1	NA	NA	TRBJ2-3	CASTTGGTDTQYF	TGCGCCAGCACGACAGGCGGCACAGATACGCAGTATTTT
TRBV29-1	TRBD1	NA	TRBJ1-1	CSVAEGAGFAEAFF	TGCAGCGTTGCCGAGGGGGCAGGGTTTGCTGAAGCTTTCTTT
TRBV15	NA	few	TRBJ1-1	CATSRDLGGANTEAFF	TGTGCCACCAGCAGAGATCTGGGGGGAGCGAACACTGAAGCTTTCTTT
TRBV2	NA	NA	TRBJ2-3	CASYAGGTDTQYF	TGTGCCAGCTACGCAGGGGGCACAGATACGCAGTATTTT
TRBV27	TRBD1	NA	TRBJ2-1	CASRTDRGVFNEQFF	TGTGCCAGCAGGACGGACAGGGGAGTTTTCAATGAGCAGTTCTTC
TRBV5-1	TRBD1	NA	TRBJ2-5	CASSLGGTGAPETQYF	TGCGCCAGCAGCTTGGGAGGTACAGGGGCGCCAGAGACCCAGTACTTC
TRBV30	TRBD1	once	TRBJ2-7	CAWTRDRFYEQYF	TGTGCCTGGACGAGGGACAGGTTTTACGAGCAGTACTTC
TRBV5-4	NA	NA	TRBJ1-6	CASSSLQGLRSNSPLHF	TGTGCCAGCAGCTCGCTACAGGGTTTACGGTCTAATTCACCCCTCCACTTT